The T cell receptor beta chain under discussion was sequenced for a study of shared clonotypes between healthy human individuals. With regard to this clone: What it recognizes is unknown.

Study conclusions and caveats: The study generally estimated greater richness for naive than memory subsets. The study sampled only blood, and tissue repertoires likely differ.

The CDR3 has 15 residues. The V gene lost 1 base and the J gene lost 3 bases, with 11 bases spanning the gap. Germline V lookup: CDR1 SGHDN, CDR2 FVKESK. Here immunoSEQ multiplex PCR was the method, and the copy in TCRdb shows in-frame clones only, minus some. This table holds about 2 million clones, approximately 94% found once. As defined, naive CD8 cells were CD45RO-negative and positively selected for CCR7, with terminally differentiated effector memory CD45RA+ cells excluded. The sample was naive CD8+ T cells sorted from blood. The rearrangement uses TRBV14 and TRBJ2-3; D gene unclear. This TCR came from a man between 18 and 29 years old in good health. The CDR3 region has the DNA TGTGCCAGCAGCCAAGGTATCACTCGGACAGATACGCAGTATTTT. As protein: CASSQGITRTDTQYF.